One sample yielded the 17 T cell receptor beta chains listed below, sequenced in a study of cytomegalovirus exposure and HLA in healthy donors. Vbeta (60) and Jbeta (13) primers were used in the PCR. Here immunoSEQ multiplex PCR was the method, and the copy in TCRdb shows in-frame clones only, minus some. Altogether roughly 120,000 clones are present, roughly two thirds being singletons, with the ten largest covering less than 2%. Sequenced input: PBMCs. All receptors derive from a man aged 30 to 39 in good health and CMV-seropositive.

The rearrangement links TRBV4-2 to TRBJ1-3; D might be TRBD1 (5 bases). From germline, CDR1 is LGHNA and CDR2 YNFKEQ. CDR3 length: 18 amino acids. The V end was cut by 0 bases, the J end by 0 bases, with 15 bases between. The CDR3: CASSQDFTGLNSGNTIYF. In nucleotides, the CDR3 is TGTGCCAGCAGCCAAGATTTCACAGGACTAAACTCTGGAAACACCATATATTTT.

This clone was found a few times. CDR3 coding DNA: TGTGCCAGCAGCTTAGATTGGGCCTCTGGAAACACCATATATTTT. It codes for CASSLDWASGNTIYF. The chain carries TRBV11-2 and TRBJ1-3; D not certain. Per germline, CDR1 SGHAT and CDR2 FQNNGV. The CDR3 runs 15 residues. V lost 0 bases and J lost 0, with 6 bases in between.

As concerns this clone: The germline gene is not matched at one end of the junction; a read error may be the cause. The chain carries TRBV5-1 and TRBJ2-1; 16 positions match TRBD2. CDR3 length: 18 residues. Germline V lookup: CDR1 SGHRS, CDR2 YFSETQ. CDR3 in amino acids: CASTGLAGGPGSYNVQFF. CDR3 bases: TGCGCCAGCACGGGACTAGCGGGAGGGCCTGGCTCCTACAATGTGCAGTTCTTC.

The V gene is TRBV27, the J gene TRBJ1-5, with a weak D call TRBD1 (5 bases). CDR1 and CDR2 from the germline V gene are MNHEY and SMNVEV (reference sequence). V was pared by 3 bases and J by 5 bases, with 8 bases between. The CDR3 is 13 amino acids. CDR3 bases: TGTGCCAGCAGTTTTTCGGGGGATCAGCCCCAGCATTTT. Translated: CASSFSGDQPQHF.

The table lists this clone with a few counts. The chain joins TRBV5-1 to TRBJ2-5; a weak D match, TRBD2 (6 bases). The V end lost 1 base, the J end lost 4 bases, and 14 bases lay between the germline ends. This CDR3 is built from 15 residues. Germline V gene data show CDR1 as SGHRS and CDR2 as YFSETQ. The chain's CDR3 is CASSLRGREAETQYF. The DNA of the CDR3 is TGCGCCAGCAGCTTGCGGGGTAGGGAGGCAGAGACCCAGTACTTC.

Comment on this clone: Other nucleotide sequences in the sample specify the same CDR3. V usage is TRBV4-3 and J usage is TRBJ1-1; D perhaps matches TRBD1 (6 bases). From germline, CDR1 is LGHNA and CDR2 YSLEER. The CDR3 totals 14 residues. V was shortened by 0 bases and J by 2 bases, with 7 bases between the two germline ends. CDR3 region: CASSQEQGNTEAFF. In DNA form, the CDR3 reads TGCGCCAGCAGCCAAGAACAGGGAAACACTGAAGCTTTCTTT.

The chain is built from TRBV18 and TRBJ1-2, with 9 bases identical to TRBD1. The J segment lost 2 bases and the V segment lost 1 base, leaving 5 bases of the junction unmatched. The CDR3 length is 16 residues. Germline V gene data show CDR1 as KGHSH and CDR2 as LQKENI. The CDR3: CASSPRDRVANYGYTF. CDR3 coding DNA: TGTGCCAGCTCACCACGGGACAGGGTGGCGAACTATGGCTACACCTTC.

This chain uses TRBV5-1 with TRBJ2-1; D is perhaps TRBD2 (6 bases). Between the trimmed V and J ends, which lost 1 base and 0 bases, there was a span of 11 bases. The CDR3 is 16 residues long. The V gene's germline CDR1 is SGHRS and CDR2 YFSETQ. The DNA for the CDR3 is TGCGCCAGCAGCTTGACTTTGGACTACTCCTACAATGAGCAGTTCTTC. Encoded protein: CASSLTLDYSYNEQFF. Looking up the rest from reference TRBV5-1 and TRBJ2-1 gives the full variable domain: KAGVTQTPRYLIKTRGQQVTLSCSPISGHRSVSWYQQTPGQGLQFLFEYFSETQRNKGNFPGRFSGRQFSNSRSEMNVSTLELGDSALYLCASSLTLDYSYNEQFFGPGTRLTVL.

The chain is built from TRBV23-1 and TRBJ1-2; a weak D match, TRBD1 (5 bases). TRBV23-1 is marked as an open reading frame, function uncertain. CDR3 length: 22 residues. V lost 0 bases and J lost 4, with 33 bases in between. The CDR3 region is CASSQSNWGGAHKDAGAYGYTF. CDR3 nucleotide sequence: TGCGCCAGCAGTCAATCCAATTGGGGAGGAGCTCATAAAGACGCCGGGGCCTATGGCTACACCTTC.

This chain uses TRBV27 with TRBJ1-2; D may be TRBD1 (5 bases). This CDR3 is built from 15 residues. The V end lost 2 bases, the J end lost 0 bases, and 10 bases lay between the germline ends. The V gene's germline CDR1 is MNHEY and CDR2 SMNVEV (reference sequence). The CDR3 region has the DNA TGTGCCAGCAGTTTAGACAGAGAGACTAACTATGGCTACACCTTC. Translation gives CASSLDRETNYGYTF.

This chain connects TRBV18 to TRBJ2-6; 9 bases agree with TRBD1. Per germline, CDR1 KGHSH and CDR2 LQKENI. The J segment lost 1 base and the V segment lost 2 bases, leaving 12 bases of the junction unmatched. The CDR3 runs to 20 residues. The CDR3 DNA follows: TGTGCCAGCTCACCATCCCCACAGGGGGCTTCCACGTCTGGGGCCAACGTCCTGACTTTC. Protein: CASSPSPQGASTSGANVLTF.

This sequence joins TRBV2 and TRBJ2-6, with 9 bases fitting TRBD2. The length of the CDR3 is 14 residues. V was pared by 7 bases and J by 3 bases, with 1 base of the junction left unmatched. Germline values: CDR1 SNHLY, CDR2 FYNNEI. Here the CDR3 reads CASIAGDGANVLTF. The CDR3 DNA is TGTGCCAGCATAGCGGGAGATGGGGCCAACGTCCTGACTTTC.

The CDR3, as DNA: TGTGCCAGCAGCCAGGACGCAGCAGGGGAGCAGTTCTTC. Its translation: CASSQDAAGEQFF. The chain couples TRBV5-4 to TRBJ2-1; D may be TRBD1 (5 bases). This CDR3 is built from 13 residues. V lost 4 bases, J lost 10 bases, and 15 bases lay in between. Germline V gene lookup returns CDR1 SGHNT and CDR2 YYREEE (reference sequence). Variable domain in full (rest from reference TRBV5-4 and TRBJ2-1): ETGVTQSPTHLIKTRGQQVTLRCSSQSGHNTVSWYQQALGQGPQFIFQYYREEENGRGNFPPRFSGLQFPNYSSELNVNALELDDSALYLCASSQDAAGEQFFGPGTRLTVL.

The V call is TRBV14, the J call TRBJ1-1; D is possibly TRBD1 (6 bases). V lost 6 bases and J lost 6, with 17 bases in between. The CDR3 is 14 amino acids. CDR1 SGHDN and CDR2 FVKESK come from the germline V gene. The CDR3, as DNA: TGTGCCAGCAGTCTCCCCGGGACAAGACCTGAAGCTTTCTTT. It translates to CASSLPGTRPEAFF.

The V call is TRBV7-2, the J call TRBJ1-5; tentatively, D is TRBD1 (6 bases). Looked up from germline, CDR1 is SGHTA and CDR2 is FQGNSA. V lost 6 bases to trimming and J lost 7 bases, with 19 bases between them. CDR3 size: 15 residues. CDR3 loop: CASSPDPSGAQPQHF. CDR3 DNA sequence: TGTGCCAGCAGTCCTGACCCCTCAGGGGCCCAGCCCCAGCATTTT. Variable domain in full (rest from reference TRBV7-2 and TRBJ1-5): GAGVSQSPSNKVTEKGKDVELRCDPISGHTALYWYRQSLGQGLEFLIYFQGNSAPDKSGLPSDRFSAERTGGSVSTLTIQRTQQEDSAVYLCASSPDPSGAQPQHFGDGTRLSIL.

There are a few counts of this clone. V gene TRBV28 combines with J gene TRBJ1-4, with 8 bases aligning to TRBD1. The CDR3 spans 17 residues. CDR1 is MDHEN, CDR2 SYDVKM, per germline. Unmatched junction bases numbered 9, after V lost 2 bases and J lost 4 bases. The CDR3 here is CASSLRPTGANNEKLFF. The CDR3 region has the DNA TGTGCCAGCAGTTTACGCCCGACAGGGGCGAATAATGAAAAACTGTTTTTT.

This chain links TRBV27 with TRBJ2-7; 7 bases are shared with TRBD2. The CDR3 is 15 residues long. Germline CDR1 reads MNHEY; CDR2 reads SMNVEV (reference sequence). The ends lost 6 bases at V and 0 bases at J; junction bases unmatched: 8. The CDR3 coding sequence is TGTGCCAGCAGCCCCACGGGGGGAAGCTCCTACGAGCAGTACTTC. Its protein is CASSPTGGSSYEQYF.